Given below is one T cell receptor beta chain in context. Trimming left V 4 bases short and J 2 bases short, with 13 bases between. Germline V gives CDR1 SGHRS, CDR2 YFSETQ. The CDR3 contains 16 residues. These data are taken from a study of blood T cell repertoires in COVID-19. Overall study context: Samples came from the United States, Italy and Spain, spanning acute and convalescent COVID-19. PBMCs, B-cell-depleted T cells, or T cells provided the cDNA or gDNA that made up the material.

Per the study methods: Amplified reference gene primers provided the basis for estimating nucleated cell counts. The method was immunoSEQ multiplex PCR; TCRdb's version includes in-frame clones alone and lacks a portion of them. Clonal size and the V and J genes are those of that table, whereas D and trimming came from the DNA. This table has approximately 190,000 clones, approximately 90% appearing once. The genes are TRBV5-1 and TRBJ2-6; no firm D call. The specimen sequenced was peripheral blood. The TCR comes from a man in his forties or fifties with acute or convalescent COVID-19. The CDR3 loop is CASSPPSLAGANVLTF. Here the CDR3 DNA reads TGCGCCAGCAGCCCCCCAAGTCTAGCTGGGGCCAACGTCCTGACTTTC.